The 22 T cell receptor beta chains given below trace back to one sample, sequenced in a study of blood T cell repertoires in COVID-19. Profiled with immunoSEQ multiplex PCR; TCRdb holds only in-frame clones, not every one. This sample yields 170,000 or so clones, of which roughly 90% are seen a single time; approximately 6.5% belongs to the top ten. The sequenced sample consisted of PBMCs or T cells enriched from blood (not recorded which). The receptors derive from a woman between 50 and 59 years old who had recovered from COVID-19.

V usage is TRBV7-6 and J usage is TRBJ2-2, with 14 bases that match TRBD2. The germline V gene has CDR1 SGHVS and CDR2 FNYEAQ. V was pared by 5 bases and J by 6 bases, with 5 bases of the junction left unmatched. The CDR3 runs 16 residues. The CDR3 DNA reads TGTGCCAGCAGCCAAAGACTAGCGGGAGGGGCCGGGGAGCTGTTTTTT. Its protein is CASSQRLAGGAGELFF.

The V gene is TRBV4-3, the J gene TRBJ2-7; D is perhaps TRBD2 (6 bases). Trimming cost V 0 bases and J 4 bases, with 19 bases left between them. The CDR3 runs 17 residues. The germline V gene encodes CDR1 LGHNA and CDR2 YSLEER. CDR3 sequence (DNA): TGCGCCAGCAGCCAAGAAGGGACCGGGGGAAGTTCGTACGAGCAGTACTTC. Its translation is CASSQEGTGGSSYEQYF.

The gene calls are TRBV18 and TRBJ1-3, with 10 bases matching TRBD1. Germline CDR1 and CDR2: KGHSH and LQKENI. Trimming cost V 5 bases and J 0 bases; bases outside gene matches: 7. CDR3 length: 17 amino acids. The CDR3 loop is CASSKGTGASSGNTIYF. CDR3 bases: TGTGCCAGCTCAAAAGGGACAGGGGCCAGCTCTGGAAACACCATATATTTT. Supplemented by reference TRBV18 and TRBJ1-3, the full variable domain reads NAGVMQNPRHLVRRRGQEARLRCSPMKGHSHVYWYRQLPEEGLKFMVYLQKENIIDESGMPKERFSAEFPKEGPSILRIQQVVRGDSAAYFCASSKGTGASSGNTIYFGEGSWLTVV.

The rearrangement uses TRBV14 and TRBJ1-3; no firm D call. Germline V gives CDR1 SGHDN, CDR2 FVKESK. The length of the CDR3 is 14 residues. V lost 6 bases and J lost 9, with 18 bases in between. The CDR3 reads CASRQSAGVGTIYF. The CDR3, as DNA: TGTGCCAGCAGACAAAGTGCGGGAGTAGGCACCATATATTTT.

This clone came up a few times. The rearrangement links TRBV11-2 to TRBJ1-2; maybe TRBD1 (6 bases). The CDR3 contains 11 residues. The V and J ends lost 1 base and 11 bases respectively, with 8 bases between them. Germline assignment: CDR1 SGHAT and CDR2 FQNNGV. The CDR3 bases are TGTGCCAGCAGCTTAGGCGGACAGTACACCTTC. Translation: CASSLGGQYTF. Full variable domain (outside the CDR3, taken from reference TRBV11-2 and TRBJ1-2): EAGVAQSPRYKIIEKRQSVAFWCNPISGHATLYWYQQILGQGPKLLIQFQNNGVVDDSQLPKDRFSAERLKGVDSTLKIQPAKLEDSAVYLCASSLGGQYTFGSGTRLTVV.

The CDR3 spells CASSLAGQVKTGELFF. The CDR3 region has the DNA TGCGCCAGCAGCTTGGCCGGACAGGTGAAGACCGGGGAGCTGTTTTTT. The V call is TRBV5-1, the J call TRBJ2-2; 7 positions agree with TRBD1. The CDR3 contains 16 residues. Losses at the gene ends were 0 bases for V and 5 bases for J; bases not matched to a gene: 7. Germline V lookup: CDR1 SGHRS, CDR2 YFSETQ.

V is TRBV10-3 and J is TRBJ1-5; D might be TRBD1 (5 bases). The germline V gene encodes CDR1 ENHRY and CDR2 SYGVKD. Trimming took off 6 bases at V and 0 bases at J, with 12 bases between the two ends. CDR3 length: 15 amino acids. The DNA for the CDR3 is TGTGCCATCAGCCGGGACGGGAGTAGCAATCAGCCCCAGCATTTT. Protein product: CAISRDGSSNQPQHF.

The chain carries TRBV27 and TRBJ2-7; D may be TRBD2 (5 bases). V was cut by 7 bases and J by 0 bases, with 25 bases left in between. This CDR3 comprises 18 residues. Looked up from germline, CDR1 is MNHEY and CDR2 is SMNVEV (reference sequence). The CDR3 is CASTAEEITLACSYEQYF. As DNA, the CDR3 is TGTGCCAGCACGGCCGAGGAAATTACGCTAGCTTGCTCCTACGAGCAGTACTTC.

The V call is TRBV13, the J call TRBJ2-6, with D possibly being TRBD1 (5 bases). V was pared by 5 bases and J by 0 bases, with 14 bases between. Per the germline V gene, CDR1 is PRHDT and CDR2 is FYEKMQ (reference sequence). This CDR3 is 17 amino acids long. CDR3 bases: TGTGCCAGCAGCCCGAGACAGAGAATCTCTGGGGCCAACGTCCTGACTTTC. Protein sequence: CASSPRQRISGANVLTF.

V is TRBV11-2 and J is TRBJ1-1; possibly TRBD1 for D (6 bases). Germline values: CDR1 SGHAT, CDR2 FQNNGV. The CDR3 has 13 residues. V was shortened by 3 bases and J by 2 bases, with 7 bases between the two germline ends. The CDR3 region has the DNA TGTGCCAGCAGCTTCAGGGGAAACACTGAAGCTTTCTTT. Translation gives CASSFRGNTEAFF.

This clone was recorded a few times. The gene calls are TRBV27 and TRBJ1-1, with 7 positions matching TRBD1. J was trimmed by 4 bases and V by 4 bases; bases with no gene match: 6. Per germline, CDR1 MNHEY and CDR2 SMNVEV (reference sequence). CDR3 length: 14 residues. The DNA of the CDR3 is TGTGCCAGCAGTTCCCGACAGGGCCTCACTGAAGCTTTCTTT. It translates to CASSSRQGLTEAFF.

The V and J genes are TRBV30 and TRBJ2-3; 8 positions match TRBD2. The V gene's germline CDR1 is GTSNPN and CDR2 SVGIG (reference sequence). The CDR3 loop spans 16 amino acids. Losses at the gene ends were 0 bases for V and 0 bases for J; bases not matched to a gene: 5. The CDR3 spells CAWSVILAESTDTQYF. DNA for the CDR3: TGTGCCTGGAGTGTTATACTAGCGGAGAGCACAGATACGCAGTATTTT.

The gene calls are TRBV6-5 and TRBJ1-2; D remains unclear. The CDR3 has 13 amino acids. Trimming cost V 4 bases and J 5 bases, with 11 bases left between them. The germline CDR1 and CDR2 sequences are MNHEY and SVGAGI. This CDR3 is CASSLTEGYGYTF. The CDR3 DNA reads as TGTGCCAGCAGTTTGACCGAGGGTTATGGCTACACCTTC.

The chain combines TRBV7-2 with TRBJ2-5, with a tentative D call TRBD2 (5 bases). Trimming removed 1 base from V and 5 bases from J, with 14 bases in between. CDR3 length equals 15 residues. The germline V gene encodes CDR1 SGHTA and CDR2 FQGNSA. DNA of the CDR3: TGTGCCAGCAGCTTAGGGTTCGGGGTGGTGGAGACCCAGTACTTC. Protein product: CASSLGFGVVETQYF.

The rearrangement links TRBV12-3 or TRBV12-4 to TRBJ1-1; TRBD1 matches at 7 bases. The CDR3 runs to 13 residues. With V trimmed by 7 bases and J by 6 bases, 8 bases remained unmatched. The CDR3 region is CASNLGGWAEAFF. DNA for the CDR3: TGTGCCAGCAACCTAGGGGGCTGGGCTGAAGCTTTCTTT.

The rearrangement joins TRBV6-2 or TRBV6-3 to TRBJ1-5, with 8 bases identical to TRBD1. V shed 3 bases, J shed 3 bases, and the junction held 16 bases outside the gene matches. Germline V CDR1 and CDR2: MNHEY, SVGEGT. The CDR3 has 19 residues. CDR3 loop: CASSYSPRSGTGNNQPQHF. CDR3 coding DNA: TGTGCCAGCAGTTATTCTCCCCGTTCCGGGACAGGAAACAATCAGCCCCAGCATTTT.

The V gene is TRBV7-6, the J gene TRBJ1-2; the D is unclear. Looked up from germline, CDR1 is SGHVS and CDR2 is FNYEAQ. This CDR3 is 13 amino acids long. The germline V and J ends were trimmed by 5 bases and 8 bases, with 15 bases remaining between them. The CDR3 region has the DNA TGTGCCAGCAGCCCGCAGGAGGGAAGCGGCTACACCTTC. Translated, it gives CASSPQEGSGYTF.

The chain has TRBV20-1 and TRBJ2-7; TRBD2 agrees at 11 bases. This CDR3 has 15 residues. Germline V gene sequence: CDR1 DFQATT, CDR2 SNEGSKA (reference sequence). With 3 bases clipped from V and 2 bases from J, the junction kept 6 bases outside the gene matches. CDR3 sequence (DNA): TGCAGTGCTAGTTCCGGGACTAGCGGAGCCTACGAGCAGTACTTC. Protein sequence: CSASSGTSGAYEQYF.

J is TRBJ2-6 and V is TRBV5-4; D tentatively reads TRBD1 or TRBD2 (6 bases each). Per the germline V gene, CDR1 is SGHNT and CDR2 is YYREEE (reference sequence). V gave up 4 bases and J gave up 1 base, with 18 bases separating them. The CDR3 has 18 amino acids. CDR3 coding DNA: TGTGCCAGCAGCATGGGGGCGGGCGGGATTTCTGGGGCCAACGTCCTGACTTTC. It encodes CASSMGAGGISGANVLTF.

This chain joins TRBV6-5 and TRBJ2-7; 9 bases line up with TRBD1. The CDR3 length is 15 residues. Germline V gene data show CDR1 as MNHEY and CDR2 as SVGAGI. V lost 0 bases to trimming and J lost 2 bases; unmatched junction nucleotides: 2. The CDR3 coding sequence is TGTGCCAGCAGTTACTCCGGGACAGGGCCCTACGAGCAGTACTTC. Translated, it gives CASSYSGTGPYEQYF.

This rearrangement joins TRBV18 to TRBJ2-7; 13 bases line up with TRBD2. There are 18 residues in the CDR3. V trimming: 1 base; J trimming: 3 bases; junction bases outside the gene matches: 9. CDR1 is KGHSH and CDR2 is LQKENI in the germline V gene. CDR3 amino acids: CASSPLRIGTSGNYEQYF. DNA for the CDR3: TGTGCCAGCTCACCACTTCGAATAGGGACTAGCGGGAACTACGAGCAGTACTTC.

The chain is built from TRBV7-2 and TRBJ2-2; maybe TRBD2 (6 bases). Germline V gene lookup returns CDR1 SGHTA and CDR2 FQGNSA. Trimming stripped 2 bases from V and 7 bases from J, with 14 bases between. The CDR3 contains 15 residues. The CDR3 region has the DNA TGTGCCAGCAGCTTAATGGGGCCAGCGGGCGGGGAGCTGTTTTTT. This gives the protein CASSLMGPAGGELFF.